A single sample is the source of the 14 T cell receptor beta chains below, sequenced in a study of cytomegalovirus exposure and HLA in healthy donors. Sequenced by immunoSEQ multiplex PCR; TCRdb stores in-frame clones only, minus some. The sample includes approximately 170,000 clones, roughly 85% of them seen just once. The specimen sequenced was PBMCs. All receptors derive from a young man in good health and CMV-seropositive.

The chain recombines TRBV2 with TRBJ1-5; TRBD1 matches 7 bases. V was pared by 7 bases and J by 4 bases, with 4 bases of the junction left unmatched. Germline CDR1 reads SNHLY; CDR2 reads FYNNEI. CDR3 size: 13 residues. The CDR3 region has the DNA TGTGCCAGCAACAGGGGATGGAATCAGCCCCAGCATTTT. Translating gives CASNRGWNQPQHF.

The V call is TRBV6-5, the J call TRBJ2-5; 9 nucleotides agree with TRBD1. There are 13 residues in the CDR3. Germline CDR1 and CDR2: MNHEY and SVGAGI. Unmatched junction bases numbered 6, after V lost 6 bases and J lost 7 bases. CDR3 protein: CASRQGASGTQYF. CDR3 DNA: TGTGCCAGCAGACAGGGGGCTAGTGGGACCCAGTACTTC.

This chain links TRBV30 with TRBJ2-2; TRBD2 is a possible D gene (7 bases). This CDR3 has 15 residues. Germline CDR1 reads GTSNPN; CDR2 reads SVGIG (reference sequence). Trimming cost V 7 bases and J 5 bases, with 20 bases left between them. CDR3: CASPRGGGRTGELFF. In DNA form, the CDR3 reads TGTGCCTCCCCGAGGGGGGGAGGGCGTACCGGGGAGCTGTTTTTT.

The V gene is TRBV6-5, the J gene TRBJ1-1; the D gene is possibly TRBD1 (6 bases). Germline loops: CDR1 MNHEY, CDR2 SVGAGI. V was shortened by 2 bases and J by 4 bases, with 14 bases between the two germline ends. The CDR3 totals 15 residues. The DNA for the CDR3 is TGTGCCAGCAGTTACAGGGGGGGATACGGCACTGAAGCTTTCTTT. Translation: CASSYRGGYGTEAFF.

The rearrangement joins TRBV5-1 to TRBJ1-1; a weak D match, TRBD1 (6 bases). V was clipped by 2 bases and J by 2 bases, with 10 bases between them. Germline V gene sequence: CDR1 SGHRS, CDR2 YFSETQ. The CDR3 runs 14 residues. CDR3 coding DNA: TGCGCCAGCAGCTTACAGGGACACAACACTGAAGCTTTCTTT. This translates into CASSLQGHNTEAFF.

This clone came up once. The chain combines TRBV6-5 with TRBJ1-2; D is unclear. From germline, CDR1 is MNHEY and CDR2 SVGAGI. CDR3 length: 14 residues. V was trimmed by 5 bases and J by 3 bases, leaving 13 bases between them. The CDR3 protein is CASSALPRYYGYTF. DNA of the CDR3: TGTGCCAGCAGTGCCCTCCCCAGGTACTATGGCTACACCTTC.

In its sample, this clone was seen a few times. This chain joins TRBV7-2 and TRBJ2-2, with D hard to call. The CDR3 is 12 residues long. Germline assignment: CDR1 SGHTA and CDR2 FQGNSA. Trimming removed 5 bases from V and 3 bases from J, with 4 bases in between. The chain's CDR3 is CASSPYTGELFF. CDR3 sequence (DNA): TGTGCCAGCAGCCCCTACACCGGGGAGCTGTTTTTT.

J is TRBJ1-3 and V is TRBV28; D is undetermined. The CDR3 is made up of 14 amino acids. V was trimmed by 6 bases and J by 1 base, leaving 10 bases between them. Germline values: CDR1 MDHEN, CDR2 SYDVKM. The CDR3 is CASRPQNSGNTIYF. The CDR3 nucleotides read TGTGCCAGCAGGCCACAGAATTCTGGAAACACCATATATTTT.

The chain employs TRBV7-9 and TRBJ1-1; D not certain. Germline CDR1 reads SEHNR; CDR2 reads FQNEAQ (reference sequence). Trimming took off 6 bases at V and 2 bases at J, with 16 bases between the two ends. The CDR3 spans 15 residues. The CDR3 here is CASSPFYGDNTEAFF. The CDR3 DNA sequence: TGTGCCAGCAGTCCGTTCTACGGGGATAACACTGAAGCTTTCTTT.

The gene calls are TRBV28 and TRBJ2-2; TRBD1 aligns across 11 bases. After removal of 5 bases from V and 6 bases from J, the junction contained 2 bases not matched to a gene. The V gene's germline CDR1 is MDHEN and CDR2 SYDVKM. This CDR3 comprises 14 residues. In DNA form, the CDR3 reads TGTGCCAGCAGTCAGGGACAGGGGGCCGGGGAGCTGTTTTTT. This encodes CASSQGQGAGELFF.

The gene calls are TRBV9 and TRBJ2-7; TRBD1 matches 7 bases. The ends lost 3 bases at V and 1 base at J; junction bases unmatched: 7. The CDR3 contains 15 residues. Germline CDR1 and CDR2: SGDLS and YYNGEE. CDR3 amino acids: CASSAATGFSYEQYF. In DNA form, the CDR3 reads TGTGCCAGCAGCGCTGCGACAGGGTTTTCCTACGAGCAGTACTTC.

CDR3 region: CASSFRQGYNEQFF. The CDR3 DNA reads TGTGCCAGCAGTTTTCGACAGGGGTACAATGAGCAGTTCTTC. The V gene is TRBV28, the J gene TRBJ2-1, with 8 bases lining up with TRBD1. The germline V gene has CDR1 MDHEN and CDR2 SYDVKM. J gave up 4 bases and V 3 bases, and 2 bases lay outside the gene matches. CDR3 length equals 14 residues.

This clone was detected once. The V gene is TRBV27, the J gene TRBJ2-3; D is perhaps TRBD1 (5 bases). The CDR3 sequence is 14 residues long. Germline loops: CDR1 MNHEY, CDR2 SMNVEV (reference sequence). Deletions cut 5 bases from V and 6 bases from J, with 15 bases between. CDR3 nucleotides: TGTGCCAGCAGTCACAGGCTTCCAGGGGATACGCAGTATTTT. Translating gives CASSHRLPGDTQYF.

This chain links TRBV27 with TRBJ1-4, with 7 bases matching TRBD1. The CDR3 covers 15 residues. V lost 6 bases and J lost 10; bases outside the gene matches: 14. CDR1 and CDR2 (germline): MNHEY, SMNVEV (reference sequence). The CDR3 reads CASRDTGAEVGKLFF. The CDR3 nucleotides are TGTGCCAGCAGAGACACAGGGGCCGAAGTGGGAAAACTGTTTTTT.